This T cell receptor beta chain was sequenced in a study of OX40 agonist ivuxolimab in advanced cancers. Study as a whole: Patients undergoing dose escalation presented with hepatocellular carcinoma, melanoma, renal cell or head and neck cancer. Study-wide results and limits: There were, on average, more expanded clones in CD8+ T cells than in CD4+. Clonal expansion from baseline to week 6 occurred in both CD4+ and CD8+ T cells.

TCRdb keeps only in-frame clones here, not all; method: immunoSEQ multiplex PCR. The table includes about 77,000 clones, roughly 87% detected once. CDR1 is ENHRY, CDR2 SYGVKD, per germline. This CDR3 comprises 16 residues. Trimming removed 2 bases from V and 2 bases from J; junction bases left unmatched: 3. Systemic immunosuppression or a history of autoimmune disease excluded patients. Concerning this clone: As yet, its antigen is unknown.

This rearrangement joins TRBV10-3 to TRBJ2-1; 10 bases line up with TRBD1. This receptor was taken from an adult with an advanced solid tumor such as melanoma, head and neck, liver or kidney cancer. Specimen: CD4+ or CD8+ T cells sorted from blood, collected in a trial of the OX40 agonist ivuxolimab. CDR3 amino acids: CAISEGGQGTYNEQFF. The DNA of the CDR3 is TGTGCCATCAGTGAGGGGGGACAGGGGACCTACAATGAGCAGTTCTTC.